This paragraph reports one TCR beta chain. With V trimmed by 9 bases and J by 6 bases, 8 bases remained unmatched. There are 13 residues in the CDR3. CDR1 SGHTA and CDR2 FQGTGA come from the germline V gene. Profiling relied on immunoSEQ multiplex PCR, and the TCRdb table lists in-frame clones only, not all of them. The data hold some 47,000 clones, with 79% observed a single time. Individuals having autoimmune disease history or systemic immunosuppression were not enrolled. The data belong to a study of OX40 agonist ivuxolimab in advanced cancers. Study context: An agonistic anti-OX40 (CD134) antibody, ivuxolimab, was used to treat the patients.

This chain joins TRBV7-3 and TRBJ2-5, with 9 nucleotides matching TRBD2. The receptor was isolated from an adult with an advanced solid tumor such as melanoma, head and neck, liver or kidney cancer. Sequenced here: CD4+ or CD8+ T cells sorted from blood, sampled in a trial of the OX40 agonist ivuxolimab. CDR3 amino acids: CASSGGPRQTQYF. The CDR3, as DNA: TGTGCCAGTAGCGGGGGCCCAAGACAGACCCAGTACTTC. The full variable domain, its missing parts supplied by reference TRBV7-3 and TRBJ2-5, is GAGVSQTPSNKVTEKGKYVELRCDPISGHTALYWYRQSLGQGPEFLIYFQGTGAADDSGLPNDRFFAVRPEGSVSTLKIQRTERGDSAVYLCASSGGPRQTQYFGPGTRLLVL.